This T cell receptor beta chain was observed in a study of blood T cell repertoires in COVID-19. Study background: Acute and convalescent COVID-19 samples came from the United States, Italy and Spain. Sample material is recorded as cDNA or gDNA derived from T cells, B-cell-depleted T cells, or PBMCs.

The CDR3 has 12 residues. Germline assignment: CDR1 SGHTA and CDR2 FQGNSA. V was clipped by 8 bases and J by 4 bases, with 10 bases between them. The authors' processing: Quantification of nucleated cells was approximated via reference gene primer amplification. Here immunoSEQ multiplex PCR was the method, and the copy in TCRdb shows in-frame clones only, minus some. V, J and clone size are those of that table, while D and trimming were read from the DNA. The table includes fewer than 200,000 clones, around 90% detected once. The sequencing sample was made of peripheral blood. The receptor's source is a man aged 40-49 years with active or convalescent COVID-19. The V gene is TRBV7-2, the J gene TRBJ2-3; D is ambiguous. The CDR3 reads CASGGAADTQYF. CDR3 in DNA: TGTGCCAGCGGTGGTGCGGCAGATACGCAGTATTTT.